This T cell receptor (beta chain) is from a study of shared clonotypes between healthy human individuals. V gave up 5 bases and J gave up 5 bases, with 13 bases separating them. The CDR3 spans 15 residues. Germline values: CDR1 LGHNT, CDR2 FRNRAP. The test was conducted at deep level. Per the original methods: Filtering differed because ImmunoSEQ produced junction-only sequences that carried no quality scores. Clones were sequenced by immunoSEQ multiplex PCR, and TCRdb holds only the in-frame ones, with some missing. The DNA was the basis for D and trimming; V, J and clone size are from that table. The sample includes about half a million clones, about 76% of them seen just once. Study findings and constraints: Sampling included only blood; tissue repertoires likely differ. Deeper or shallower sequencing was expected to change how clonotypes are shared among donors.

As regards this clone: What it binds is not known.

The specimen was PBMCs. The receptor comes from a woman aged 40-49 years in good health. Some clones in this sample may be carry-over from other donors' samples. The rearrangement uses TRBV12-5 and TRBJ2-6; D may be TRBD1 (5 bases). DNA for the CDR3: TGTGCTAGTGGTGCAGGACAAAGTCGGGCCAACGTCCTGACTTTC. Encoded protein: CASGAGQSRANVLTF.